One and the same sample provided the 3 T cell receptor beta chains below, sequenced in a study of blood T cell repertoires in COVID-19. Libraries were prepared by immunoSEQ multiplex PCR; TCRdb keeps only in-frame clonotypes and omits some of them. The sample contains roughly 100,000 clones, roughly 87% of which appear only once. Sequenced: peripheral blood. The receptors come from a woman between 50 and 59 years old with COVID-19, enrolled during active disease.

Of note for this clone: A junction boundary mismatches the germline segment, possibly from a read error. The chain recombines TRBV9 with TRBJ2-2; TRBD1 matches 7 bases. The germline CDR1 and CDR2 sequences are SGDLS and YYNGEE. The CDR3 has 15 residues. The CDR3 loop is CASSVEGAKTGELFF. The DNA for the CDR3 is TGTGCCAGCAGCGTAGAGGGGGCGAAGACCGGGGAGCTGTTTTTT.

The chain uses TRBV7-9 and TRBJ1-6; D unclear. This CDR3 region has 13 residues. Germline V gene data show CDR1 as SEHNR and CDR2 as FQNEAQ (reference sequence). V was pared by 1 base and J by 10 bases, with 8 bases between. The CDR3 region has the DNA TGTGCCAGCAGCTTAGAAGGGAGATCACCCCTCCACTTT. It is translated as CASSLEGRSPLHF.

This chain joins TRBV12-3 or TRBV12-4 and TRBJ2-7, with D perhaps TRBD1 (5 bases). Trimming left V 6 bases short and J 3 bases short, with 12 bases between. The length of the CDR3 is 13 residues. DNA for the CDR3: TGTGCCAGCAGATCCCCCAGGGACTACGAGCAGTACTTC. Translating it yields CASRSPRDYEQYF.